This TCR beta chain was identified during a study of Graves' ophthalmopathy and Graves' hyperthyroidism. Whole-study context: Peripheral blood samples were taken at initial diagnosis, before any treatment. Overall study findings and caveats: Built on 13 signatures, a model told ophthalmopathy apart from stable hyperthyroidism with about 88% sensitivity and less than 82% specificity.

Investigators amplified TCR beta CDR3 regions from RNA transcripts. RT-PCR in the first round used HTBI primers; a second-round multiplex PCR followed. TCRdb itself ran the multiplex PCR reads through MiXCR, one entry per CDR3 protein. The table shows approximately 210,000 distinct CDR3 sequences, with roughly 27% occurring only once. V was pared by 3 bases and J by 4 bases, with 7 bases of the junction left unmatched. CDR3 length equals 15 residues. Germline-derived CDR1 and CDR2 are MDHEN and SYDVKM. With respect to this clonotype: Its antigen is unknown.

Those donors who had ophthalmopathy presented with moderate-to-severe activity, a CAS of ≥3, a NOSPECS of ≥4 and a duration under 3 months. The study excluded patients with other autoimmune diseases, uncontrolled infections, pregnancy or lactation. The receptor's source is a man aged 50 to 60 with Graves' ophthalmopathy. V gene TRBV28 combines with J gene TRBJ1-1; TRBD1 aligns across 8 bases. The sample comprised peripheral blood. CDR3 sequence reads: CASSFRQGLFTEAFF. Here the CDR3 DNA reads TGTGCCAGCAGTTTCAGACAGGGGTTATTCACTGAAGCTTTCTTT.